A single sample is the source of the 17 T cell receptor beta chains below, sequenced in a study of tumor-infiltrating lymphocytes in primary liver carcinoma. For each extraction, RNA and DNA were obtained together from about 21-30 mg of unsorted bulk tissue. Starting from approximately 470 ng of total RNA, TCR beta cDNA was produced with a primer in the constant region. For TCR beta, libraries were produced by three nested multiplex PCR rounds using slightly modified ARM-PCR. The two initial PCR rounds, around 11 cycles each, used TRBV1-TRBV30 forward and C-beta reverse primers. MiXCR, run by TCRdb on the multiplex PCR reads, gives a single entry per CDR3 protein. Of around 99,000 distinct CDR3 sequences in the sample, about 70% were seen once. The sample was tumor-adjacent normal liver tissue. The origin of the receptors is a man aged 35-49 years with primary liver carcinoma and hepatitis B virus infection.

At least ten counts were recorded for this clonotype. The CDR3 nucleotides read TGTGCCAGCAGCAAGACTAGCGGGAGGGCATCGTCAGATACGCAGTATTTT. It is translated as CASSKTSGRASSDTQYF. The V gene is TRBV6-5, the J gene TRBJ2-3; TRBD2 agrees at 14 bases. The CDR3 runs 17 residues. After removal of 6 bases from V and 4 bases from J, the junction contained 9 bases not matched to a gene. Germline V gives CDR1 MNHEY, CDR2 SVGAGI.

In its sample, this clonotype was seen many times. The CDR3 DNA reads TGCAGCGTTGGGAGGGGGGCGCAGGTGAACACTGAAGCTTTCTTT. This encodes CSVGRGAQVNTEAFF. The chain is built from TRBV29-1 and TRBJ1-1; D may be TRBD1 (6 bases). Germline V gene lookup returns CDR1 SQVTM and CDR2 ANQGSEA. CDR3 size: 15 residues. Between the trimmed V and J ends, which lost 4 bases and 0 bases, there was a span of 15 bases.

Comment on this clonotype: This could be a read error, since a much larger clone is one nucleotide away. The V call is TRBV7-9, the J call TRBJ2-5; D remains unclear. Trimming left V 9 bases short and J 3 bases short, with 17 bases between. CDR1 and CDR2 from the germline V gene are SEHNR and FQNEAQ (reference sequence). This CDR3 region has 14 residues. As DNA, the CDR3 is TGTGCCAGTAACGAAGTGGGCGGAGAAGAGACCCAGTACTTC. This sequence encodes CASNEVGGEETQYF.

Of note for this clonotype: Just one base apart from a much larger clone, this may be a read error. The genes are TRBV14 and TRBJ1-1; D unclear. CDR1 SGHDN and CDR2 FVKESK come from the germline V gene. This CDR3 comprises 13 residues. Trimming removed 1 base at V and 8 bases at J, with 11 bases between. The CDR3 spells CASSQGLRREAFF. CDR3 coding DNA: TGTGCCAGCAGCCAAGGATTAAGAAGGGAAGCTTTCTTT.

On this clonotype itself: A junction boundary mismatches the germline segment, possibly from a read error. The chain joins TRBV11-2 to TRBJ2-3; the match to TRBD2 covers 9 bases. The length of the CDR3 is 16 residues. Looked up from germline, CDR1 is SGHAT and CDR2 is FQNNGV. The chain's CDR3 is CASSPISGGSIDMQYF. Written as DNA, the CDR3 is TGTGCCAGCAGCCCCATCAGCGGGGGGAGCATAGATATGCAGTATTTT.

The CDR3 here is CASSPSSIQGTGWETQYF. The CDR3 DNA reads as TGTGCCAGCAGCCCTAGCTCAATCCAGGGTACTGGGTGGGAGACCCAGTACTTC. This chain uses TRBV11-2 with TRBJ2-5, with D possibly being TRBD1 or TRBD2 (5 bases each). The V end lost 5 bases, the J end lost 5 bases, and 27 bases lay between the germline ends. This CDR3 is built from 18 residues. In germline, CDR1 is SGHAT, CDR2 FQNNGV.

With regard to this clonotype: One junction end does not reproduce the germline sequence, and a read error may be involved. The V call is TRBV5-1, the J call TRBJ1-2; TRBD1 agrees at 9 bases. Looked up from germline, CDR1 is SGHRS and CDR2 is YFSETQ. CDR3 length equals 13 residues. This CDR3 is CASWGQGFNGCTF. CDR3 DNA: TGCGCCAGCTGGGGACAGGGTTTCAATGGCTGCACCTTC.

This clonotype was seen more than once but under ten times. V gene TRBV5-1 combines with J gene TRBJ1-1; TRBD1 is a possible D gene (5 bases). This CDR3 spans 13 amino acids. Germline-derived CDR1 and CDR2 are SGHRS and YFSETQ. The V gene lost 0 bases and the J gene lost 7 bases, with 10 bases spanning the gap. The CDR3 is CASSLAAGGEAFF. The CDR3 bases are TGCGCCAGCAGCTTGGCCGCTGGGGGTGAAGCTTTCTTT.

This clonotype showed up just once. V and J are TRBV10-2 and TRBJ2-5; 7 bases align to TRBD2. CDR3 length: 15 amino acids. J was trimmed by 4 bases and V by 6 bases; bases with no gene match: 11. Germline lookup yields CDR1 WSHSY and CDR2 SAAADI. The CDR3 bases are TGCGCCAGCAGCGAGGACAAGCGGGAAGGAGAGACCCAGTACTTC. This gives the protein CASSEDKREGETQYF.

The V gene is TRBV29-1, the J gene TRBJ2-1; TRBD2 matches at 9 bases. The CDR3 consists of 14 residues. Germline lookup yields CDR1 SQVTM and CDR2 ANQGSEA. This chain's CDR3 is CGASRAGGPNEQFF. The CDR3 DNA follows: TGCGGCGCTTCGCGTGCGGGAGGGCCGAATGAGCAGTTCTTC.

The sample holds a few counts of this clonotype. A much larger clonotype is one base distant, so this may be a read error. It is likely a read error, because the conserved phenylalanine at the end of the CDR3 is missing. The chain joins TRBV6-5 to TRBJ2-5; D is undetermined. The CDR3 is 14 amino acids. V was cut by 0 bases and J by 3 bases, with 8 bases left in between. Germline values: CDR1 MNHEY, CDR2 SVGAGI. CDR3 loop: CASSYSGRKETQYL. Written as DNA, the CDR3 is TGTGCCAGCAGTTACTCGGGCAGAAAAGAGACCCAGTACCTC.

This chain uses TRBV12-3 or TRBV12-4 with TRBJ2-3; a possible D gene is TRBD2 (6 bases). The CDR3 extends over 14 amino acids. Trimming shortened V by 4 bases and J by 15 bases, and 23 bases separated the two germline ends. CDR3 amino acids: CASSSTEGPVTHYF. The CDR3, as DNA: TGTGCCAGCAGTTCTACGGAGGGCCCCGTTACACACTATTTT.

On this clonotype itself: This may arise from a read error, as a much more abundant clone is one base away. The rearrangement uses TRBV5-6 and TRBJ2-7; 10 positions agree with TRBD2. V shed 2 bases and J 5 bases; nucleotides not matched to a gene: 7. Per germline, CDR1 SGHDT and CDR2 YYEEEE. CDR3 length: 15 amino acids. CDR3 bases: TGTGCCAGCAGCTTCACTAGCGGGAAAGTCAACGAGCAGTACTTC. It translates to CASSFTSGKVNEQYF.

This clonotype was observed at least ten times. The genes are TRBV12-3 or TRBV12-4 and TRBJ1-4, with 12 nucleotides matching TRBD1. V lost 1 base to trimming and J lost 4 bases; unmatched junction nucleotides: 4. The CDR3 loop spans 17 amino acids. CDR3 sequence: CASSLGDRGHGNEKLFF. In nucleotides, the CDR3 is TGTGCCAGCAGTTTAGGGGACAGGGGGCATGGTAATGAAAAACTGTTTTTT.

In its sample, this clonotype was seen a few times. Since a much larger clone is just one base distant, this may be a read error. J is TRBJ2-1 and V is TRBV6-5; 8 bases are a match to TRBD1. Germline-derived CDR1 and CDR2 are MNHEY and SVGAGI. The CDR3 sequence is 13 residues long. DNA of the CDR3: TGTGTCAGCAAAACAGGGGGGCACAATGAGCAGTTCTTC. Translating it yields CVSKTGGHNEQFF.

In the case of this clonotype: A much bigger clone sits one base away, suggesting this may be a read error. This chain uses TRBV12-3 or TRBV12-4 with TRBJ2-7; D remains ambiguous. V lost 3 bases and J lost 0, with 9 bases in between. CDR3 length: 14 residues. CDR3 region: CASSFRLVSYEQYF. CDR3 DNA: TGTGCCAGCAGTTTTCGGCTAGTCTCCTACGAGCAGTACTTC.

This clonotype was counted only a few times. A much larger clone differs from this one at a single base, so this may be a read error. This sequence joins TRBV12-3 or TRBV12-4 and TRBJ2-5; 11 nucleotides line up with TRBD2. The CDR3 runs to 16 residues. The CDR3 DNA reads TGTGCCGGCAGTTTTCGACTAGCGGGATACCAAGAGACCCAGTACTTC. This sequence encodes CAGSFRLAGYQETQYF.